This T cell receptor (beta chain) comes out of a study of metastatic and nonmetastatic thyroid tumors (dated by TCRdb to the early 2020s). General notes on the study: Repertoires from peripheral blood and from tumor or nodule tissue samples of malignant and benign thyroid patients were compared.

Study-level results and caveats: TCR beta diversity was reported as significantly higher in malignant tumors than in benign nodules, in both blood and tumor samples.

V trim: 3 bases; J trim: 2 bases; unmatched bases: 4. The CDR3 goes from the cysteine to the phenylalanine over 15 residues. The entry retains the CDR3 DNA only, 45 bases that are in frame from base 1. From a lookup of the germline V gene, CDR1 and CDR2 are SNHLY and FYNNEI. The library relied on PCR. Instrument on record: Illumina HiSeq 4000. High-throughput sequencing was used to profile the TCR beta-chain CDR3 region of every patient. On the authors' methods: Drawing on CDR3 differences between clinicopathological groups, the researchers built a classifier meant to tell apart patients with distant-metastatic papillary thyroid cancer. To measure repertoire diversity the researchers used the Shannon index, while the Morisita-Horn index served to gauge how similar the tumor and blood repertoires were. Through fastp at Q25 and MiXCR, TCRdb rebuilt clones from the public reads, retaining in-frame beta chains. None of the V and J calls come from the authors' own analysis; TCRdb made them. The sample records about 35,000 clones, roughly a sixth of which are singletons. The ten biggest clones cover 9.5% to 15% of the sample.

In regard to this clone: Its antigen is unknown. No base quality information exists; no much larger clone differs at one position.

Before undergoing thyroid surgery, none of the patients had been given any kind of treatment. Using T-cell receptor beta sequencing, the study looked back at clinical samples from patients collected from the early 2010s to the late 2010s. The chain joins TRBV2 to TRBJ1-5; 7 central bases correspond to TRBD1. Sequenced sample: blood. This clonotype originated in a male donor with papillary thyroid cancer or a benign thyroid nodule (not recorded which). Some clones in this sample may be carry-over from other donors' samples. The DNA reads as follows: TGTGCCAGCAGTGATATAGGACAGGGCAATCAGCCCCAGCATTTT. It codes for CASSDIGQGNQPQHF.